The 13 T cell receptor beta chains below come from one sample, sequenced in a study of shared clonotypes between healthy human individuals. Sequencing was performed with immunoSEQ multiplex PCR; in TCRdb, only in-frame clones are kept and a portion is missing. The sample comprises about 2.3 million clones, under 95% of which are singletons, and approximately 0.39% rests with the top ten. The sequencing sample was made of naive CD4+ T cells from PBMCs. Subset specified: CD45RA+ positively selected. These receptors were taken from a man between 18 and 29 years old in good health. Some clones in this sample may be carry-over from other donors' samples.

This sequence joins TRBV6-1 and TRBJ2-5; D gene ambiguous. Deletions cut 4 bases from V and 5 bases from J, with 11 bases between. The CDR3 covers 13 residues. Germline CDR1 and CDR2: MNHNS and SASEGT. The CDR3 loop is CASSVLGPETQYF. CDR3 nucleotide sequence: TGTGCCAGCAGTGTTCTAGGGCCCGAGACCCAGTACTTC.

J is TRBJ2-7 and V is TRBV28, with unresolved D. The CDR3 runs 12 residues. Germline CDR1 is MDHEN and CDR2 is SYDVKM. V lost 5 bases and J lost 5, with 10 bases in between. CDR3 amino acids: CASSPPFHEQYF. In DNA form, the CDR3 reads TGTGCCAGCAGTCCTCCTTTCCACGAGCAGTACTTC.

This sequence joins TRBV19 and TRBJ2-3; 9 nucleotides match TRBD2. In germline, CDR1 is LNHDA, CDR2 SQIVND (reference sequence). After removal of 1 base from V and 5 bases from J, the junction contained 7 bases not matched to a gene. The CDR3 extends over 16 amino acids. The CDR3 loop is CASSIGIAGVIDTQYF. CDR3 sequence (DNA): TGTGCCAGTAGTATAGGGATAGCGGGAGTTATAGATACGCAGTATTTT.

About this clone itself: The sample contains more than one DNA sequence encoding this CDR3. This chain connects TRBV9 to TRBJ2-3; D unclear. The CDR3 covers 15 residues. In germline, CDR1 is SGDLS, CDR2 YYNGEE. V gave up 2 bases and J gave up 0 bases, with 10 bases separating them. The CDR3 nucleotides are TGTGCCAGCAGCGTCGGCGCATCTAGCACAGATACGCAGTATTTT. Protein sequence: CASSVGASSTDTQYF.

This chain uses TRBV10-3 with TRBJ1-2; the D is unclear. The germline gives CDR1 ENHRY, CDR2 SYGVKD. This CDR3 has 15 amino acids. V was cut by 3 bases and J by 4 bases, with 15 bases left in between. CDR3 coding DNA: TGTGCCATCAGTGAACAAGGACTGCCTTCCTATGGCTACACCTTC. Translating it yields CAISEQGLPSYGYTF.

V gene TRBV7-2 combines with J gene TRBJ2-2, with TRBD2 matching 10 bases. This CDR3 region has 16 residues. In germline, CDR1 is SGHTA, CDR2 FQGNSA. The ends lost 5 bases at V and 7 bases at J; junction bases unmatched: 10. CDR3 in amino acids: CASSPLGSGRVGELFF. The CDR3 nucleotides are TGTGCCAGCAGCCCTCTGGGGAGCGGGAGGGTCGGGGAGCTGTTTTTT.

The chain joins TRBV6-6 to TRBJ1-4; D not certain. V was shortened by 0 bases and J by 7 bases, with 15 bases between the two germline ends. The CDR3 spans 16 residues. CDR1 and CDR2 (germline): MNHNY, SVGAGI (reference sequence). The CDR3 nucleotides are TGTGCCAGCAGTTACTCGCGGCCGGCGGAGGGTGAAAAACTGTTTTTT. Protein product: CASSYSRPAEGEKLFF.

The chain recombines TRBV19 with TRBJ1-3; D ambiguous. The V end lost 3 bases, the J end lost 0 bases, and 12 bases lay between the germline ends. CDR1 and CDR2 (germline): LNHDA, SQIVND (reference sequence). The CDR3 length is 16 residues. In DNA, the CDR3 is TGTGCCAGTAGTATTAACGGGCAATCCTCTGGAAACACCATATATTTT. Protein product: CASSINGQSSGNTIYF.

V gene TRBV18 combines with J gene TRBJ2-3; D gene uncertain. The V and J ends lost 4 bases and 0 bases respectively, with 11 bases between them. The CDR3 has 15 amino acids. Germline-derived CDR1 and CDR2 are KGHSH and LQKENI. In DNA form, the CDR3 reads TGTGCCAGCTCACGGAGCGCACTCAGCACAGATACGCAGTATTTT. It yields the protein CASSRSALSTDTQYF.

The CDR3 loop reads CASSLTAGQQPQHF. Written as DNA, the CDR3 is TGTGCCAGCAGTTTGACCGCGGGCCAACAGCCCCAGCATTTT. This rearrangement joins TRBV28 to TRBJ1-5; no definite D call. Germline V gives CDR1 MDHEN, CDR2 SYDVKM. V dropped 3 bases and J dropped 7 bases, with 13 bases sitting between them. The CDR3 has 14 residues.

The rearrangement joins TRBV18 to TRBJ2-4; the D gene is possibly TRBD2 (5 bases). Trimming removed 5 bases at V and 6 bases at J, with 17 bases between. Germline V gene data show CDR1 as KGHSH and CDR2 as LQKENI. The CDR3 length is 15 residues. This CDR3 reads CASSSIDEGRNIQYF. CDR3 bases: TGTGCCAGCTCATCGATTGATGAGGGTAGAAACATTCAGTACTTC.

This clone was picked up one time. The chain joins TRBV10-3 to TRBJ2-7; TRBD1 agrees at 9 bases. J gave up 6 bases and V 5 bases, and 2 bases lay outside the gene matches. The CDR3 has 12 amino acids. The germline V gene encodes CDR1 ENHRY and CDR2 SYGVKD. For the CDR3, the DNA is TGTGCCATCAGTAACAGGGGGCGCGAGCAGTACTTC. It translates to CAISNRGREQYF.

V and J are TRBV5-6 and TRBJ1-6; the D gene is possibly TRBD1 (6 bases). Trimming took off 4 bases at V and 11 bases at J, with 13 bases between the two ends. The CDR3 runs to 13 residues. Per germline, CDR1 SGHDT and CDR2 YYEEEE. The chain's CDR3 is CASSLGQSAPLHF. CDR3 coding DNA: TGTGCCAGCAGCCTTGGACAGTCAGCACCCCTCCACTTT. Full variable domain (remainder filled in from reference TRBV5-6 and TRBJ1-6): DAGVTQSPTHLIKTRGQQVTLRCSPKSGHDTVSWYQQALGQGPQFIFQYYEEEERQRGNFPDRFSGHQFPNYSSELNVNALLLGDSALYLCASSLGQSAPLHFGNGTRLTVT.